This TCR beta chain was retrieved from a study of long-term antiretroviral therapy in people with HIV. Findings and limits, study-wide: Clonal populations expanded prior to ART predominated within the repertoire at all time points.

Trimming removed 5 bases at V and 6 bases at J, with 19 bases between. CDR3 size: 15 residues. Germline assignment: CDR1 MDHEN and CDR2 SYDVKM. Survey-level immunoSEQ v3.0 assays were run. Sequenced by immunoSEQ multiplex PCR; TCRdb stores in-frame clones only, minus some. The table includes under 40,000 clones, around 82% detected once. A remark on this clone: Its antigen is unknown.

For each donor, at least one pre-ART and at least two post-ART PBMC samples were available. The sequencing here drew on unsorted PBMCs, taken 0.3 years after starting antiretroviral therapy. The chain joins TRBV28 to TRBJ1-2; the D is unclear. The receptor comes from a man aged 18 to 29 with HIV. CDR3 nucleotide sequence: TGTGCCAGCAGTCCAAACCGGGTAGTTGACCATGGCTACACCTTC. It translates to CASSPNRVVDHGYTF.